Below are 32 T cell receptor beta chains sequenced from a single sample in a study of T cells in localized non-small cell lung cancer. Clones were read by immunoSEQ multiplex PCR, and TCRdb kept only the in-frame ones, dropping some. The profile shows 30,000 to 40,000 clones, approximately 90% of them singletons. The sample in question was peripheral blood mononuclear cells, obtained before any cancer treatment. These receptors originate from a male donor aged 60 or older with stage II lung adenocarcinoma.

This chain joins TRBV28 and TRBJ1-1; D unclear. Per the germline V gene, CDR1 is MDHEN and CDR2 is SYDVKM. Between the trimmed V and J ends, which lost 4 bases and 0 bases, there was a span of 9 bases. This CDR3 comprises 14 residues. CDR3 sequence: CASSSPPLNTEAFF. The DNA for the CDR3 is TGTGCCAGCAGTTCGCCACCCTTGAACACTGAAGCTTTCTTT.

The chain uses TRBV7-6 and TRBJ2-3, with 9 positions matching TRBD2. Germline CDR1 SGHVS, CDR2 FNYEAQ. Losses at the gene ends were 3 bases for V and 0 bases for J; bases not matched to a gene: 7. This CDR3 spans 17 amino acids. The CDR3 loop reads CASSLGVAGVSTDTQYF. The CDR3 DNA is TGTGCCAGCAGCTTGGGAGTAGCGGGAGTAAGCACAGATACGCAGTATTTT.

V and J are TRBV27 and TRBJ1-1; D may be TRBD1 (5 bases). The CDR3 runs 13 residues. In germline, CDR1 is MNHEY, CDR2 SMNVEV (reference sequence). Trimming took off 2 bases at V and 4 bases at J, with 8 bases between the two ends. This CDR3 reads CASSLLGGTEAFF. In DNA form, the CDR3 reads TGTGCCAGCAGTTTACTCGGGGGCACTGAAGCTTTCTTT.

The chain employs TRBV4-1 and TRBJ1-1, with D unclear. The CDR3 loop spans 16 amino acids. V was clipped by 1 base and J by 5 bases, with 17 bases between them. Germline values: CDR1 MGHRA, CDR2 YSYEKL. The CDR3 protein is CASSQGRFFGSTEAFF. Here the CDR3 DNA reads TGCGCCAGCAGCCAAGGCAGGTTCTTTGGCTCAACTGAAGCTTTCTTT.

CDR3 in amino acids: CASTAGTNPSSDTQYF. CDR3 nucleotide sequence: TGTGCCAGCACAGCTGGGACTAACCCTAGCTCAGATACGCAGTATTTT. The J gene is TRBJ2-3, the V gene TRBV9; TRBD2 aligns across 7 bases. Looked up from germline, CDR1 is SGDLS and CDR2 is YYNGEE. CDR3 size: 16 residues. The trim removed 6 bases at V and 4 bases at J, leaving 14 bases unmatched.

V gene TRBV5-1 combines with J gene TRBJ1-3, with D possibly TRBD1 on 5 matching bases. With 4 bases removed from V and 3 bases from J, the gap between germline ends came to 17 bases. Germline lookup yields CDR1 SGHRS and CDR2 YFSETQ. The CDR3 spans 16 residues. The CDR3 DNA sequence: TGCGCCAGCAGCGCGGAGGGCCGGGGCGGTGGAAACACCATATATTTT. Its protein is CASSAEGRGGGNTIYF. The entire variable domain, with the rest obtained from reference TRBV5-1 and TRBJ1-3, is as follows: KAGVTQTPRYLIKTRGQQVTLSCSPISGHRSVSWYQQTPGQGLQFLFEYFSETQRNKGNFPGRFSGRQFSNSRSEMNVSTLELGDSALYLCASSAEGRGGGNTIYFGEGSWLTVV.

This sequence joins TRBV27 and TRBJ1-1; D gene uncertain. The CDR3 is 15 amino acids. Trimming removed 2 bases from V and 5 bases from J, with 15 bases in between. Germline V lookup: CDR1 MNHEY, CDR2 SMNVEV (reference sequence). The CDR3 is CASSLGRGWETEAFF. CDR3 coding DNA: TGTGCCAGCAGTTTAGGCCGAGGGTGGGAGACTGAAGCTTTCTTT.

This sequence joins TRBV4-2 and TRBJ2-1; 10 bases are a match to TRBD1. The CDR3 length is 15 residues. Looked up from germline, CDR1 is LGHNA and CDR2 is YNFKEQ. J gave up 5 bases and V 2 bases, and 3 bases lay outside the gene matches. CDR3 amino acids: CASSQPGQGHNEQFF. The CDR3 DNA follows: TGTGCCAGCAGCCAACCGGGACAGGGGCACAATGAGCAGTTCTTC.

The J gene is TRBJ2-1, the V gene TRBV29-1; possibly TRBD2 for D (5 bases). Trimming stripped 5 bases from V and 3 bases from J, with 17 bases between. The CDR3 runs 15 residues. Germline V gene data show CDR1 as SQVTM and CDR2 as ANQGSEA. The CDR3 DNA follows: TGCAGCGTTTGCGGTAAGCGGAGGAACTACAATGAGCAGTTCTTC. Residues: CSVCGKRRNYNEQFF.

This clone appeared once. The chain employs TRBV9 and TRBJ2-7; the D gene is possibly TRBD2 (6 bases). The CDR3 sequence is 15 residues long. Trimming shortened V by 0 bases and J by 2 bases, and 12 bases separated the two germline ends. Germline CDR1 reads SGDLS; CDR2 reads YYNGEE. This chain's CDR3 is CASSVVGGPPYEQYF. CDR3 sequence (DNA): TGTGCCAGCAGCGTAGTCGGAGGGCCCCCCTACGAGCAGTACTTC.

J is TRBJ1-3 and V is TRBV5-1; D is uncertain. The CDR3 consists of 14 residues. The germline V and J ends were trimmed by 5 bases and 0 bases, with 9 bases remaining between them. The germline V gene encodes CDR1 SGHRS and CDR2 YFSETQ. The CDR3 DNA follows: TGCGCCAGCAGGTCTTCCCTCTCTGGAAACACCATATATTTT. Translating gives CASRSSLSGNTIYF.

This chain connects TRBV14 to TRBJ1-3; D unclear. This CDR3 region has 16 residues. Per the germline V gene, CDR1 is SGHDN and CDR2 is FVKESK. Trimming stripped 4 bases from V and 0 bases from J, with 13 bases between. CDR3 sequence reads: CASSLRQLRSGNTIYF. The CDR3 DNA reads TGTGCCAGCAGCCTCCGGCAGCTACGCTCTGGAAACACCATATATTTT.

The V call is TRBV11-3, the J call TRBJ2-1; TRBD2 matches 7 bases. Losses at the gene ends were 8 bases for V and 0 bases for J; bases not matched to a gene: 10. Germline V gives CDR1 SGHNT, CDR2 YENEEA. The CDR3 has 16 residues. The chain's CDR3 is CASSKLGGSSYNEQFF. The DNA of the CDR3 is TGTGCCAGCTCAAAACTGGGCGGGAGCTCCTACAATGAGCAGTTCTTC.

The rearrangement joins TRBV28 to TRBJ1-1; D unresolved. This CDR3 has 14 amino acids. The germline gives CDR1 MDHEN, CDR2 SYDVKM. V lost 4 bases to trimming and J lost 0 bases, with 9 bases between them. The DNA for the CDR3 is TGTGCCAGCAGTTCGGCGGTTATGAACACTGAAGCTTTCTTT. Protein: CASSSAVMNTEAFF.

The chain recombines TRBV18 with TRBJ2-7; D unresolved. Germline V gene lookup returns CDR1 KGHSH and CDR2 LQKENI. V was trimmed by 2 bases and J by 4 bases, leaving 15 bases between them. CDR3 length: 15 amino acids. Written as DNA, the CDR3 is TGTGCCAGCTCACCATTCGGTGATCTTACTTACGAGCAGTACTTC. Translating gives CASSPFGDLTYEQYF. The full variable domain, completed using reference TRBV18 and TRBJ2-7, is NAGVMQNPRHLVRRRGQEARLRCSPMKGHSHVYWYRQLPEEGLKFMVYLQKENIIDESGMPKERFSAEFPKEGPSILRIQQVVRGDSAAYFCASSPFGDLTYEQYFGPGTRLTVT.

The chain links TRBV19 to TRBJ1-2; no clear D gene. Germline V gene lookup returns CDR1 LNHDA and CDR2 SQIVND (reference sequence). The CDR3 covers 14 residues. The V end lost 4 bases, the J end lost 3 bases, and 12 bases lay between the germline ends. DNA for the CDR3: TGTGCCAGTAGTAGCGCGCCCCGCGACTATGGCTACACCTTC. Encoded protein: CASSSAPRDYGYTF. Together with reference TRBV19 and TRBJ1-2, the CDR3 gives the full variable domain: DGGITQSPKYLFRKEGQNVTLSCEQNLNHDAMYWYRQDPGQGLRLIYYSQIVNDFQKGDIAEGYSVSREKKESFPLTVTSAQKNPTAFYLCASSSAPRDYGYTFGSGTRLTVV.

The gene calls are TRBV18 and TRBJ2-7; the D is unclear. Trimming removed 6 bases at V and 6 bases at J, with 15 bases between. Germline CDR1 reads KGHSH; CDR2 reads LQKENI. CDR3 length equals 13 residues. The CDR3 protein is CASSPRRNGEQYF. Written as DNA, the CDR3 is TGTGCCAGCTCGCCGAGAAGGAACGGCGAGCAGTACTTC. Complete variable domain (other parts from reference TRBV18 and TRBJ2-7): NAGVMQNPRHLVRRRGQEARLRCSPMKGHSHVYWYRQLPEEGLKFMVYLQKENIIDESGMPKERFSAEFPKEGPSILRIQQVVRGDSAAYFCASSPRRNGEQYFGPGTRLTVT.

This clone was seen a handful of times. The chain recombines TRBV7-2 with TRBJ1-5; no clear D. Germline loops: CDR1 SGHTA, CDR2 FQGNSA. V was trimmed by 4 bases and J by 5 bases, leaving 6 bases between them. The CDR3 extends over 12 amino acids. The CDR3 region is CASSSLDQPQHF. CDR3 coding DNA: TGTGCCAGCAGCTCACTTGATCAGCCCCAGCATTTT.

V is TRBV19 and J is TRBJ2-5, with D perhaps TRBD1 (7 bases). CDR3 size: 15 residues. Germline V gene sequence: CDR1 LNHDA, CDR2 SQIVND (reference sequence). V dropped 3 bases and J dropped 0 bases, with 11 bases sitting between them. The CDR3 DNA reads TGTGCCAGTAGTATGGCAGGGGGGTACCAAGAGACCCAGTACTTC. Translating it yields CASSMAGGYQETQYF. Full variable domain (outside the CDR3, taken from reference TRBV19 and TRBJ2-5): DGGITQSPKYLFRKEGQNVTLSCEQNLNHDAMYWYRQDPGQGLRLIYYSQIVNDFQKGDIAEGYSVSREKKESFPLTVTSAQKNPTAFYLCASSMAGGYQETQYFGPGTRLLVL.

The V call is TRBV11-1, the J call TRBJ2-7, with a possible D match to TRBD2 (6 bases). The germline CDR1 and CDR2 sequences are SGHAT and FQDESV (reference sequence). CDR3 length: 13 residues. V was pared by 3 bases and J by 7 bases, with 13 bases between. CDR3 DNA: TGTGCCAGCAGCTTTACCTCGGCGGGAGAGCAGTACTTC. Its protein product is CASSFTSAGEQYF.

This clone has a handful of counts. The genes are TRBV7-2 and TRBJ1-2; the D gene is possibly TRBD1 (5 bases). V shed 5 bases and J shed 2 bases, with 9 bases lying between them. CDR1 SGHTA and CDR2 FQGNSA come from the germline V gene. The CDR3 sequence is 13 residues long. The CDR3, as DNA: TGTGCCAGCAGCGGCAGGGTGAACTATGGCTACACCTTC. It translates to CASSGRVNYGYTF.

This chain uses TRBV5-8 with TRBJ2-3; tentatively, D is TRBD2 (6 bases). The CDR3 sequence is 15 residues long. Germline V CDR1 and CDR2: SGHTS, YDEGEE. The V end lost 2 bases, the J end lost 2 bases, and 12 bases lay between the germline ends. The CDR3 coding sequence is TGTGCCAGCAGCTTTACTAGCACCCCCACAGATACGCAGTATTTT. Translating it yields CASSFTSTPTDTQYF.

This clone showed up just once. The rearrangement links TRBV9 to TRBJ2-7; 7 bases are a match to TRBD1. V dropped 3 bases and J dropped 13; count of bases not matched to a gene: 13. Germline CDR1 SGDLS, CDR2 YYNGEE. The CDR3 spans 13 residues. The CDR3 loop reads CASSARDSQSPYF. CDR3 nucleotide sequence: TGTGCCAGCAGCGCCAGGGACAGCCAAAGCCCCTACTTC.

The rearrangement uses TRBV5-1 and TRBJ2-3, with D unclear. CDR3 size: 14 residues. V was shortened by 7 bases and J by 4 bases, with 16 bases between the two germline ends. The germline CDR1 and CDR2 sequences are SGHRS and YFSETQ. The CDR3 bases are TGCGCCAGCGAAACGGTTCCGTACTCAGATACGCAGTATTTT. Translation gives CASETVPYSDTQYF.

The chain joins TRBV20-1 to TRBJ2-1; possibly TRBD2 for D (5 bases). From germline, CDR1 is DFQATT and CDR2 SNEGSKA (reference sequence). CDR3 length: 11 amino acids. V was pared by 5 bases and J by 10 bases, with 12 bases between. Here the CDR3 reads CSAGLLGEQFF. The CDR3 DNA follows: TGCAGTGCTGGACTCCTAGGGGAGCAGTTCTTC.

V is TRBV6-1 and J is TRBJ1-1; D gene unclear. Trimming shortened V by 7 bases and J by 11 bases, and 17 bases separated the two germline ends. Germline CDR1 is MNHNS and CDR2 is SASEGT. The length of the CDR3 is 12 residues. The CDR3 bases are TGTGCCAGCATCCGGCGGCCCGAAATGGCTTTCTTT. This encodes CASIRRPEMAFF.

The gene calls are TRBV27 and TRBJ1-1; no clear D. V lost 2 bases and J 2 bases, leaving 9 bases between the germline ends. The CDR3 is made up of 14 amino acids. Germline V lookup: CDR1 MNHEY, CDR2 SMNVEV (reference sequence). The CDR3 nucleotides are TGTGCCAGCAGTTTAACGAGAGCCAACACTGAAGCTTTCTTT. It is translated as CASSLTRANTEAFF.

This clone has a handful of counts. The CDR3 here is CASSSRNQPQHF. The CDR3 DNA follows: TGTGCCAGCAGTTCCCGCAATCAGCCCCAGCATTTT. The gene calls are TRBV6-5 and TRBJ1-5; D not certain. CDR3 length: 12 amino acids. CDR1 is MNHEY and CDR2 is SVGAGI in the germline V gene. Between the trimmed V and J ends, which lost 4 bases and 2 bases, there was a span of 3 bases.

This chain links TRBV7-2 with TRBJ2-4; 13 bases map to TRBD2. The CDR3 covers 14 residues. The V segment lost 8 bases and the J segment 6 bases; nucleotides outside the gene matches: 4. CDR1 and CDR2 from the germline V gene are SGHTA and FQGNSA. The CDR3 loop is CASGLAGAVNIQYF. CDR3 coding DNA: TGTGCCAGCGGACTAGCGGGAGCCGTAAACATTCAGTACTTC.

Only a few counts were recorded for this clone. This rearrangement joins TRBV28 to TRBJ2-3; 7 nucleotides agree with TRBD1. The CDR3 is 16 amino acids. Germline CDR1 MDHEN, CDR2 SYDVKM. Trimming took 5 bases from V and 2 from J; bases not matched to a gene: 10. The CDR3 loop is CASSGRQGQYTDTQYF. DNA for the CDR3: TGTGCCAGCAGTGGCCGACAGGGACAATACACAGATACGCAGTATTTT.

V gene TRBV28 combines with J gene TRBJ2-3, with D hard to call. Trimming removed 6 bases at V and 1 base at J, with 8 bases between. The germline V gene encodes CDR1 MDHEN and CDR2 SYDVKM. CDR3 length: 13 residues. The CDR3 DNA reads TGTGCCAGCAGGGACGGCGGCACAGATACGCAGTATTTT. It encodes CASRDGGTDTQYF.

The chain carries TRBV25-1 and TRBJ2-3; TRBD1 matches 9 bases. The CDR3 totals 16 residues. Germline V gene sequence: CDR1 MGHDK, CDR2 SYGVNS. The ends lost 0 bases at V and 4 bases at J; junction bases unmatched: 5. DNA of the CDR3: TGTGCCAGCAGTGAATATAGGACAGGGGATGCAGATACGCAGTATTTT. It is translated as CASSEYRTGDADTQYF.